One and the same sample provided the 22 T cell receptor beta chains below, sequenced in a study of shared clonotypes between healthy human individuals. TCRdb's copy holds only in-frame clones and misses some; the assay was immunoSEQ multiplex PCR. Of under 2.5 million clones detected, about nine tenths appear once; the ten largest clones hold around 0.4%. Source material: naive CD4+ T cells from PBMCs. Subset indicated: CD45RA+ positively selected. The receptors were gathered from a young man in good health. Some clones in this sample may be carry-over from other donors' samples.

V and J are TRBV7-3 and TRBJ2-1, with 7 bases that match TRBD2. V was clipped by 2 bases and J by 1 base; unmatched bases: 5. Germline V lookup: CDR1 SGHTA, CDR2 FQGTGA. This CDR3 is 16 amino acids long. The CDR3 protein is CASSLGSGGSYNEQFF. CDR3 DNA sequence: TGTGCCAGCAGCTTAGGATCGGGGGGATCCTACAATGAGCAGTTCTTC.

The J gene is TRBJ2-3, the V gene TRBV29-1; D unclear. The germline CDR1 and CDR2 sequences are SQVTM and ANQGSEA. The CDR3 spans 15 residues. V was pared by 7 bases and J by 2 bases, with 19 bases between. CDR3 amino acids: CSAQVGQSNTDTQYF. CDR3 sequence (DNA): TGCAGCGCCCAAGTCGGGCAGAGCAACACAGATACGCAGTATTTT.

Comment on this clone: Within the sample, other DNA sequences also encode this same CDR3. V usage is TRBV6-5 and J usage is TRBJ1-1, with D hard to call. The CDR3 length is 14 residues. Germline loops: CDR1 MNHEY, CDR2 SVGAGI. Trimming shortened V by 3 bases and J by 1 base, and 9 bases separated the two germline ends. CDR3: CASSYSLGNTEAFF. In DNA, the CDR3 is TGTGCCAGCAGTTATTCGCTTGGGAACACTGAAGCTTTCTTT.

This clone came up a few times. Additional DNA sequences in this sample encode the identical CDR3. The chain is built from TRBV11-2 and TRBJ1-2; no definite D call. The CDR3 has 12 amino acids. Germline-derived CDR1 and CDR2 are SGHAT and FQNNGV. Between the trimmed V and J ends, which lost 3 bases and 8 bases, there was a span of 10 bases. The CDR3 DNA is TGTGCCAGCAGCTTCAATGGTTTAGGCTACACCTTC. Translated: CASSFNGLGYTF.

The chain uses TRBV28 and TRBJ2-4; D is possibly TRBD1 (6 bases). V was shortened by 3 bases and J by 0 bases, with 18 bases between the two germline ends. The CDR3 totals 18 residues. The germline CDR1 and CDR2 sequences are MDHEN and SYDVKM. The CDR3: CASSFQLGQKLAKNIQYF. Here the CDR3 DNA reads TGTGCCAGCAGTTTTCAACTAGGACAGAAACTAGCCAAAAACATTCAGTACTTC. Full variable domain (outside the CDR3, taken from reference TRBV28 and TRBJ2-4): DVKVTQSSRYLVKRTGEKVFLECVQDMDHENMFWYRQDPGLGLRLIYFSYDVKMKEKGDIPEGYSVSREKKERFSLILESASTNQTSMYLCASSFQLGQKLAKNIQYFGAGTRLSVL.

The CDR3 sequence: CAWGKARVLNGYTF. CDR3 in DNA: TGTGCCTGGGGCAAAGCCAGGGTTTTGAATGGCTACACCTTC. This chain uses TRBV30 with TRBJ1-2; a weak D match, TRBD1 (5 bases). V was pared by 5 bases and J by 6 bases, with 19 bases between. Germline values: CDR1 GTSNPN, CDR2 SVGIG (reference sequence). The CDR3 runs to 14 residues.

The J gene is TRBJ2-5, the V gene TRBV18; D is uncertain. CDR1 KGHSH and CDR2 LQKENI come from the germline V gene. The CDR3 consists of 14 residues. V gave up 3 bases and J gave up 4 bases, with 12 bases separating them. CDR3 nucleotides: TGTGCCAGCTCACCTGCGTCCCAGAGAGAGACCCAGTACTTC. Translated: CASSPASQRETQYF.

This chain connects TRBV19 to TRBJ1-5; maybe TRBD1 (6 bases). Germline CDR1 LNHDA, CDR2 SQIVND (reference sequence). This CDR3 region has 14 residues. V was cut by 6 bases and J by 9 bases, with 18 bases left in between. CDR3 amino acids: CASRGGAPRWPQHF. DNA for the CDR3: TGTGCCAGTAGGGGGGGGGCCCCGAGGTGGCCCCAGCATTTT.

The rearrangement joins TRBV19 to TRBJ2-3, with D perhaps TRBD2 (6 bases). V was shortened by 7 bases and J by 1 base, with 9 bases between the two germline ends. Per germline, CDR1 LNHDA and CDR2 SQIVND (reference sequence). There are 13 residues in the CDR3. The CDR3 is CASTKRGTDTQYF. As DNA, the CDR3 is TGTGCCAGTACTAAGCGGGGCACAGATACGCAGTATTTT.

On this clone: An end of the junction does not agree with germline; a read error may underlie this. CDR3 sequence (DNA): TGTGCCAGCAGGTTGGGACAGGGGGCTAACACTGAAGCTTTCTTT. Translated: CASRLGQGANTEAFF. The V and J genes are TRBV5-4 and TRBJ1-1, with 12 bases lining up with TRBD1. This CDR3 has 15 amino acids. Per the germline V gene, CDR1 is SGHNT and CDR2 is YYREEE (reference sequence).

The rearrangement joins TRBV11-2 to TRBJ2-3; D may be TRBD2 (5 bases). The length of the CDR3 is 14 residues. In germline, CDR1 is SGHAT, CDR2 FQNNGV. The V end was cut by 0 bases, the J end by 1 base, with 5 bases between. The CDR3 region has the DNA TGTGCCAGCAGCTTAGAGCGGGGCACAGATACGCAGTATTTT. Translating gives CASSLERGTDTQYF. Using reference TRBV11-2 and TRBJ2-3 for the parts outside the CDR3, the full variable domain is EAGVAQSPRYKIIEKRQSVAFWCNPISGHATLYWYQQILGQGPKLLIQFQNNGVVDDSQLPKDRFSAERLKGVDSTLKIQPAKLEDSAVYLCASSLERGTDTQYFGPGTRLTVL.

As for this clone: Other DNA sequences in this sample translate to the same CDR3. The V call is TRBV19, the J call TRBJ1-2; D unclear. The CDR3 contains 12 residues. Per germline, CDR1 LNHDA and CDR2 SQIVND (reference sequence). V was pared by 3 bases and J by 5 bases, with 7 bases between. In nucleotides, the CDR3 is TGTGCCAGTAGTATCTCGGGGTATGGCTACACCTTC. Protein: CASSISGYGYTF.

V and J are TRBV5-1 and TRBJ2-7; D is undetermined. V lost 0 bases, J lost 8 bases, and 12 bases lay in between. This CDR3 is built from 13 residues. Germline CDR1 and CDR2: SGHRS and YFSETQ. The CDR3 coding sequence is TGCGCCAGCAGCTTGGGCGGAAGGTCTCAGCAGTACTTC. It specifies CASSLGGRSQQYF.

The chain has TRBV5-6 and TRBJ1-3; D may be TRBD1 (6 bases). Germline V gene data show CDR1 as SGHDT and CDR2 as YYEEEE. The length of the CDR3 is 15 residues. Trimming stripped 4 bases from V and 4 bases from J, with 15 bases between. CDR3 nucleotides: TGTGCCAGCAGCAGAGGAACAGGGCCCGGAAACACCATATATTTT. Amino acids: CASSRGTGPGNTIYF.

CDR3 region: CASSVSVGQGNSEQFF. The CDR3 DNA reads TGTGCCAGCAGCGTAAGTGTGGGACAGGGTAATAGTGAGCAGTTCTTC. The chain is built from TRBV9 and TRBJ2-1; TRBD1 agrees at 9 bases. CDR3 length: 16 amino acids. The V gene's germline CDR1 is SGDLS and CDR2 YYNGEE. J was trimmed by 9 bases and V by 1 base; bases with no gene match: 11.

The chain recombines TRBV21-1 with TRBJ2-3; the table's D call, TRBD2, was not checked against the DNA. TRBV21-1 is a documented pseudogene. CDR3 length equals 19 residues. CDR3 sequence reads: CASSLIRLAGATSTDTQYF. The CDR3 DNA reads TGTGCCAGCAGTCTTATCCGGCTAGCGGGGGCTACTAGCACAGATACGCAGTATTTT.

This chain joins TRBV7-9 and TRBJ1-3, with a tentative D call TRBD1 (6 bases). The CDR3 loop spans 14 amino acids. Trimming stripped 5 bases from V and 2 bases from J, with 10 bases between. Germline V lookup: CDR1 SEHNR, CDR2 FQNEAQ (reference sequence). The CDR3 sequence is CASSPGQPGNTIYF. CDR3 sequence (DNA): TGTGCCAGCAGCCCAGGACAGCCTGGAAACACCATATATTTT.

A remark on this clone: The identical CDR3 is also encoded by other nucleotide sequences in the sample. The chain is built from TRBV5-1 and TRBJ1-5, with 7 bases fitting TRBD1. The germline gives CDR1 SGHRS, CDR2 YFSETQ. This CDR3 has 15 residues. Trimming removed 0 bases from V and 2 bases from J; junction bases left unmatched: 2. The CDR3 region has the DNA TGCGCCAGCAGCTTGGGGGACAGTCGCAATCAGCCCCAGCATTTT. Protein: CASSLGDSRNQPQHF.

V is TRBV4-1 and J is TRBJ2-1, with D possibly being TRBD1 or TRBD2 (5 bases each). The CDR3 runs to 14 residues. V was pared by 1 base and J by 14 bases, with 18 bases between. Germline values: CDR1 MGHRA, CDR2 YSYEKL. CDR3 DNA sequence: TGCGCCAGCAGCCAAGGGGTCGGGACCCTCACGGAGTTCTTC. Translated, it gives CASSQGVGTLTEFF.

As concerns this clone: At one boundary the junction diverges from the germline segment, which might be a read error. J is TRBJ2-7 and V is TRBV10-2; D is unresolved. The CDR3 length is 12 residues. Germline-derived CDR1 and CDR2 are WSHSY and SAAADI. CDR3 protein: CASSDRIYERYF. The CDR3 DNA follows: TGCGCCAGCAGTGATCGCATCTACGAGCGGTACTTC.

The chain is built from TRBV14 and TRBJ2-1; D is ambiguous. This CDR3 contains 14 residues. Germline values: CDR1 SGHDN, CDR2 FVKESK. Trimming stripped 4 bases from V and 7 bases from J, with 14 bases between. The CDR3 loop is CASSPWVRTNEQFF. CDR3 DNA: TGTGCCAGCAGCCCCTGGGTACGCACAAATGAGCAGTTCTTC.

The CDR3 DNA follows: TGTGCCAGCAGCCGCTTTGACTATGGCTACACCTTC. This codes for CASSRFDYGYTF. The V and J genes are TRBV7-2 and TRBJ1-2; D ambiguous. The V gene lost 5 bases and the J gene lost 3 bases, with 7 bases spanning the gap. From germline, CDR1 is SGHTA and CDR2 FQGNSA. CDR3 length: 12 amino acids. Combining the CDR3 with reference TRBV7-2 and TRBJ1-2 gives the whole variable domain GAGVSQSPSNKVTEKGKDVELRCDPISGHTALYWYRQSLGQGLEFLIYFQGNSAPDKSGLPSDRFSAERTGGSVSTLTIQRTQQEDSAVYLCASSRFDYGYTFGSGTRLTVV.